This T cell receptor beta chain appears in the sequencing data of a study of beta chain features in type 1 diabetes (dated by TCRdb to the late 2010s). Regarding the complete study: Mean age, gender distribution, total cell number and subset yield did not differ between patients and healthy donors. A total of around 110,000,000 sorted cells were examined across all samples, and a strong correlation was observed between cell number per subset and RNA yield. The study compared TCRB repertoires of sorted circulating CD4+ T cell subsets between recently diagnosed type 1 diabetes patients and matched healthy donors. Regulatory and stem cell-like memory subsets were obtained from only 8 patients and roughly eight healthy donors, while naive and central memory subsets were obtained from all 30 or so donors.

The High Capacity cDNA Reverse Transcription Kit was used to reverse transcribe all of the isolated RNA, meaning that expressed TCRB transcripts were what got sequenced. Deep immunoSEQ sequencing was applied to naive, central memory and regulatory T cell samples, giving an average of roughly 3.5 million total reads per sample. Sorted cells were lysed in RLT buffer, and RNA was extracted using DNase-treated RNeasy Micro or Mini kits according to cell number. Each cell subset was processed separately to prevent cross-contamination, with patient and healthy donor samples processed together. Using the immunoSEQ multiplex PCR, TCRB sequences were amplified from cDNA into 87-bp fragments spanning the CDR3 region. Amplicons were sequenced on the Illumina HiSeq platform. As for the authors' bioinformatics: Synthetic template baselines were used to correct PCR bias computationally, reads within Hamming distance 2 were collapsed together, and singletons that could not be merged were discarded. Reads were aligned against IMGT so that V, D and J genes, CDR3 length and insertions or deletions at six rearrangement sites could be assigned. Within each subset, clonotype counts were normalized to sorted cell number, after which true diversity and Gini coefficients were computed with the tcR R package. The overlap coefficient, calculated on TCRB nucleotide sequences, was used to measure repertoire sharing. Out-of-frame TCRB sequences from naive cells were analyzed as a proxy for the pre-selection repertoire. TCRdb holds this immuneACCESS table with in-frame rearrangements only. Some clones are missing; in checked studies, unresolved V genes explain under half, and the rest has no known cause. V, J and clone size are those of that table, while D and trimming were read from the DNA. Counted in this sample were about 270,000 clones; 13% to 15% of them appeared once. The ten largest clones represent about 0.015% of the sample.

A note on this clone: Its antigen remains unidentified. Base qualities are not provided; no much larger clone lies one nucleotide away.

Overall study outcomes, separate from this receptor: A moderate but significant shortening of TCRB CDR3 length was observed in type 1 diabetes patients in all four CD4+ subsets. PCR might favor shorter templates, but patient and control samples were amplified and corrected together, so any skew would affect both groups equally. At VDJ recombination sites, patients with type 1 diabetes made fewer insertions and deleted more nucleotides, a pattern implying thymic rearrangement abnormalities. Only small numbers of individuals were included in the HLA sub-analyses, which left unresolved whether HLA type had any influence on TCRB rearrangement. Because cDNA was sequenced instead of genomic DNA, highly expressing activated cells could be over-represented, though the groups showed no difference in activation or CD3 levels. Naive, central memory and regulatory TCRB repertoires appeared more similar among patients than among healthy donors.

The CDR3 numbers 12 residues from cysteine through phenylalanine. The retained sequence is limited to the CDR3, 36 bases, with the frame set at the first base. Between the V and J ends, shortened by 6 bases and 9 bases respectively, the junction contains 11 bases. CDR1 and CDR2 were assigned from the germline V gene (reference sequence) as SEHNR and FQNEAQ. Each donor gave one peripheral blood draw, about 110 mL on average, collected into heparinised tubes. A BD FACSAria II and a panel including CD45RO, CCR7, CD25, CD127, CD95 and CD27 were used to sort naive, central memory, regulatory and stem cell-like memory CD4+ T cells. A purity above 98% was achieved for all sorted populations. Right away, PBMCs were isolated by Lymphoprep density gradient centrifugation and were stained directly, with no culture step. Samples were stained and sorted in pairs, with one healthy donor and one patient per experiment, so that batch effects were minimized.

The rearranged segments are TRBV7-9 and TRBJ2-2; TRBD1 could be the D gene, as 6 bases match. The TCR originated in a man aged 25-45 years with type 1 diabetes. Sequenced input: naive CD4+ T cells from blood. The cell subset or site label of this sample denotes: true naive CD4+ T cells. Here the CDR3 is given as CASRTTGRELFF. The DNA sequence follows: TGTGCCAGCAGGACCACAGGGAGGGAGCTGTTTTTT.